This paragraph covers one T cell receptor (beta chain) sequence. The CDR3 contains 13 residues. Germline V lookup: CDR1 SGHDN, CDR2 FVKESK. Germline trimming cut 3 bases from V and 6 bases from J; bases unmatched to any gene: 4. Measured with immunoSEQ multiplex PCR; TCRdb has only the in-frame clones, and not every one. The sample lists about 14,000 clones; about 83% were seen once. The data stem from a study of blood T cell repertoires in COVID-19. Sequencing input: peripheral blood. The V and J genes are TRBV14 and TRBJ2-7; 8 bases map to TRBD1. The sequence came from a human donor in a cohort sampled during active COVID-19. The CDR3 here is CASSQGQEGEQYF. The CDR3 DNA reads as TGTGCCAGCAGCCAGGGACAGGAGGGCGAGCAGTACTTC.